This passage covers 16 T cell receptor beta chains from one sample sequenced in a study of T cells in Graves' hyperthyroidism and ophthalmopathy. Amplification targeted TCR beta CDR3 regions from RNA transcripts. Researchers ran a first-round RT-PCR on the TCR CDR3 using the HTBI primer set. TCRdb redid the calling of the multiplex PCR reads with MiXCR, one entry per CDR3 protein. Found here are 350,000 to 450,000 distinct CDR3 sequences, more than 12% of them singletons; the top ten hold 28%. Material for sequencing was blood. The source of these receptors is a man in his fifties or sixties with Graves' ophthalmopathy.

This clonotype was counted at least ten times. The rearrangement links TRBV9 to TRBJ1-6; tentative D call: TRBD1 (6 bases). Germline V lookup: CDR1 SGDLS, CDR2 YYNGEE. V lost 3 bases to trimming and J lost 8 bases, with 15 bases between them. The CDR3 consists of 15 residues. The CDR3 is CASSAGGTKDSPLHF. The CDR3 region has the DNA TGTGCCAGCAGCGCGGGCGGGACAAAGGATTCACCCCTCCACTTT.

This clonotype showed up many times. CDR3 DNA sequence: TGCAGTGCGCCCAAAGCGGGTGGTGTTGCAGATACGCAGTATTTT. Translation gives CSAPKAGGVADTQYF. The chain is built from TRBV20-1 and TRBJ2-3; a possible D gene is TRBD2 (6 bases). Deletions cut 6 bases from V and 4 bases from J, with 20 bases between. Germline CDR1 is DFQATT and CDR2 is SNEGSKA (reference sequence). The CDR3 extends over 15 amino acids.

This clonotype was picked up many times. V gene TRBV9 combines with J gene TRBJ2-2, with TRBD1 identical over 9 bases. This CDR3 is built from 16 residues. Germline values: CDR1 SGDLS, CDR2 YYNGEE. V dropped 3 bases and J dropped 1; count of bases not matched to a gene: 4. CDR3 amino acids: CASSGRTGVNTGELFF. Here the CDR3 DNA reads TGTGCCAGCAGCGGCCGGACAGGGGTGAACACCGGGGAGCTGTTTTTT.

This clonotype was recorded a few times. This chain uses TRBV4-1 with TRBJ2-3, with D perhaps TRBD1 (5 bases). This CDR3 is 14 amino acids long. Per germline, CDR1 MGHRA and CDR2 YSYEKL. V dropped 0 bases and J dropped 10 bases, with 14 bases sitting between them. CDR3 amino acids: CASSQDRGSVAQYF. The CDR3 bases are TGCGCCAGCAGCCAAGATAGGGGTTCCGTGGCGCAGTATTTT.

This chain connects TRBV5-1 to TRBJ2-5; D is perhaps TRBD2 (5 bases). This CDR3 contains 16 residues. V was shortened by 0 bases and J by 5 bases, with 17 bases between the two germline ends. The germline V gene encodes CDR1 SGHRS and CDR2 YFSETQ. The CDR3 sequence: CASSLEVRGSGETQYF. The CDR3 region has the DNA TGCGCCAGCAGCTTGGAGGTTCGTGGGAGTGGTGAGACCCAGTACTTC.

This clonotype was detected many times. The chain recombines TRBV3-1 with TRBJ1-1; the D gene is possibly TRBD1 (5 bases). V was cut by 2 bases and J by 6 bases, with 19 bases left in between. The germline CDR1 and CDR2 sequences are LGHDT and YNNKEL (reference sequence). The CDR3 consists of 16 residues. The CDR3 loop reads CASSQRRALGGAEAFF. The DNA for the CDR3 is TGTGCCAGCAGCCAACGCAGGGCCTTGGGGGGGGCTGAAGCTTTCTTT.

This clonotype was found a few times. Being one base from a much bigger clone, this may be a read error. The CDR3 region has the DNA TGTGCCAGCAGTCGATGCCCAGTCGATACGCAGTATTTT. Translation gives CASSRCPVDTQYF. The chain combines TRBV27 with TRBJ2-3; D call uncertain. V shed 5 bases and J shed 6 bases, with 12 bases lying between them. This CDR3 spans 13 amino acids. Germline CDR1 is MNHEY and CDR2 is SMNVEV (reference sequence).

This clonotype occurred a few times. The junction and the germline gene differ at one end; a read error may be behind it. The CDR3 protein is CAWSNLQSWIF. The CDR3 DNA reads as TGTGCCTGGAGTAACCTACAGAGTTGGATCTTC. The chain has TRBV30 and TRBJ2-1, with D hard to call. This CDR3 is 11 amino acids long. Germline V gene lookup returns CDR1 GTSNPN and CDR2 SVGIG (reference sequence).

This clonotype was seen at least ten times. This sequence joins TRBV24-1 and TRBJ2-1; the D gene is possibly TRBD1 (6 bases). The germline gives CDR1 KGHDR, CDR2 SFDVKD. The CDR3 loop spans 15 amino acids. Trimming took off 0 bases at V and 6 bases at J, with 11 bases between the two ends. CDR3 protein: CATSDLGRGANEQFF. CDR3 nucleotide sequence: TGTGCCACCAGTGATTTGGGCAGGGGTGCCAATGAGCAGTTCTTC.

Details on this clonotype: This is likely a read error, given that the CDR3 carries no conserved phenylalanine or tryptophan at its end. The rearrangement links TRBV7-9 to TRBJ1-1; D remains ambiguous. The CDR3 is 12 residues long. Trimming removed 4 bases from V and 0 bases from J, with 3 bases in between. Germline V gene lookup returns CDR1 SEHNR and CDR2 FQNEAQ (reference sequence). The CDR3: CASSSMNTEAFI. In DNA form, the CDR3 reads TGTGCCAGCAGCTCGATGAACACTGAAGCTTTCATT.

This clonotype was picked up a small number of times. V gene TRBV9 combines with J gene TRBJ2-4; no definite D call. The CDR3 runs 14 residues. The germline CDR1 and CDR2 sequences are SGDLS and YYNGEE. Deletions cut 4 bases from V and 4 bases from J, with 12 bases between. Written as DNA, the CDR3 is TGTGCCAGCAGCCTTTCCCCCACAAAAAACATTCAGTACTTC. It translates to CASSLSPTKNIQYF.

This clonotype showed up many times. The gene calls are TRBV7-8 and TRBJ2-5; 10 nucleotides match TRBD2. The V and J ends lost 5 bases and 4 bases, in that order; junction bases with no gene match: 13. Germline lookup yields CDR1 SGHVS and CDR2 FQNEAQ. The CDR3 has 17 residues. The CDR3 loop reads CASSVVTSGISGETQYF. CDR3 in DNA: TGTGCCAGCAGCGTGGTAACTAGCGGGATTTCTGGAGAGACCCAGTACTTC.

This clonotype was observed a few times. The chain couples TRBV27 to TRBJ1-6; 10 nucleotides align to TRBD1. The CDR3 consists of 15 residues. The germline gives CDR1 MNHEY, CDR2 SMNVEV (reference sequence). V lost 5 bases, J lost 11 bases, and 9 bases stayed unmatched. CDR3 sequence: CASSPRDRGSPPLHF. DNA of the CDR3: TGTGCCAGCAGTCCCCGGGACAGGGGATCCCCACCCCTCCACTTT.

In its sample, this clonotype was seen many times. V usage is TRBV2 and J usage is TRBJ2-1; 10 positions agree with TRBD2. V dropped 2 bases and J dropped 7; count of bases not matched to a gene: 11. Germline values: CDR1 SNHLY, CDR2 FYNNEI. The CDR3 is 17 residues long. The CDR3 DNA reads TGTGCCAGCAGTGAACCCCTAGCGGGAGTCGTGGAGAATGAGCAGTTCTTC. Residues: CASSEPLAGVVENEQFF.

This clonotype was detected a few times. The chain joins TRBV6-1 to TRBJ1-3; no definite D call. Trimming took 5 bases from V and 1 from J, leaving 21 bases between them. Germline V CDR1 and CDR2: MNHNS, SASEGT. The CDR3 runs 18 residues. The CDR3 DNA reads TGTGCCAGCAGTACCCGCACGGGGAGGCAGTCATCTGGAAACACCATATATTTT. Translated: CASSTRTGRQSSGNTIYF.

This clonotype was seen ten or more times. The chain uses TRBV20-1 and TRBJ2-5; a weak D match, TRBD2 (5 bases). With 1 base removed from V and 1 base from J, the gap between germline ends came to 10 bases. CDR3 length: 14 amino acids. In germline, CDR1 is DFQATT, CDR2 SNEGSKA (reference sequence). CDR3 region: CSARVRATQETQYF. DNA for the CDR3: TGCAGTGCTAGAGTGCGGGCAACCCAAGAGACCCAGTACTTC.